This T cell receptor beta chain was documented in a study of blood T cell repertoires in COVID-19. Germline V lookup: CDR1 SGHTA, CDR2 FQGNSA. The CDR3 loop spans 15 amino acids. Trimming shortened V by 1 base and J by 2 bases, and 9 bases separated the two germline ends. Assay: immunoSEQ multiplex PCR; the TCRdb copy retains only in-frame clones and omits some. The profile shows around 700,000 clones, more than 80% of them singletons. Sequenced input: peripheral blood. The sequence derives from a woman aged 18-35 years with acute or convalescent COVID-19. V is TRBV7-2 and J is TRBJ2-1; possible D gene TRBD2, 6 bases. The CDR3 DNA follows: TGTGCCAGCAGCTTAGATCCGGGGGCCTACAATGAGCAGTTCTTC. This gives the protein CASSLDPGAYNEQFF.